This entry lists 14 T cell receptor beta chains sequenced from one sample in a study of cytomegalovirus exposure and HLA in healthy donors. Primers included in the PCR were 60 Vbeta and 13 Jbeta primers. The assay was immunoSEQ multiplex PCR, and TCRdb's table has in-frame clones only and misses some. This sample carries around 180,000 clones, 81% of them seen once, and the ten largest clones take about 1.8%. Sequencing was performed on PBMCs. Receptors originate from a man aged 18 to 29 in good health and CMV-seronegative.

CDR3 DNA: TGTGCCAGCATTACAGGTTACAATGAGCAGTTCTTC. This translates into CASITGYNEQFF. V and J are TRBV2 and TRBJ2-1; TRBD1 is a possible D gene (5 bases). The CDR3 extends over 12 amino acids. Germline V gene data show CDR1 as SNHLY and CDR2 as FYNNEI. Deletions cut 7 bases from V and 4 bases from J, with 8 bases between.

Comment on this clone: An end of the junction does not agree with germline; a read error may underlie this. The rearrangement uses TRBV18 and TRBJ2-7; 10 nucleotides align to TRBD1. CDR1 KGHSH and CDR2 LQKENI come from the germline V gene. The CDR3 is 14 amino acids. The CDR3 loop reads CAGSRDRGRFEQYF. CDR3 bases: TGTGCCGGCTCACGGGACAGGGGCCGGTTCGAGCAGTACTTC.

The CDR3 here is CASSVDRLGSGANVLTF. The CDR3 nucleotides are TGTGCCAGCAGTGTGGACAGGTTGGGCTCCGGGGCCAACGTCCTGACTTTC. The chain employs TRBV2 and TRBJ2-6, with 7 bases lining up with TRBD1. This CDR3 is built from 17 residues. Trimming took 4 bases from V and 4 from J; bases not matched to a gene: 10. Germline CDR1 reads SNHLY; CDR2 reads FYNNEI.

The chain combines TRBV5-1 with TRBJ2-7, with 7 bases lining up with TRBD1. Germline CDR1 is SGHRS and CDR2 is YFSETQ. V lost 1 base and J lost 2; bases outside the gene matches: 12. CDR3 size: 17 residues. The CDR3 is CASSLRAAGGRAYEQYF. In nucleotides, the CDR3 is TGCGCCAGCAGCTTGAGGGCCGCAGGGGGTCGGGCCTACGAGCAGTACTTC.

There are a few counts of this clone. This chain connects TRBV28 to TRBJ1-5, with D perhaps TRBD1 (5 bases). The V end was cut by 5 bases, the J end by 2 bases, with 16 bases between. The CDR3 totals 16 residues. CDR1 and CDR2 from the germline V gene are MDHEN and SYDVKM. The CDR3, as DNA: TGTGCCAGCAGTCCAGGGTTTGGCTTAGGCAATCAGCCCCAGCATTTT. Its protein is CASSPGFGLGNQPQHF.

There are a few counts of this clone. The chain joins TRBV7-9 to TRBJ1-4, with a tentative D call TRBD1 (5 bases). The CDR3 has 14 amino acids. The V end was cut by 5 bases, the J end by 8 bases, with 15 bases between. CDR1 is SEHNR and CDR2 is FQNEAQ in the germline V gene (reference sequence). The CDR3 nucleotides read TGTGCCAGCAGCGACCCAGGGAGGACAGAAAAACTGTTTTTT. It codes for CASSDPGRTEKLFF.

The chain uses TRBV19 and TRBJ2-1; D is uncertain. Looked up from germline, CDR1 is LNHDA and CDR2 is SQIVND (reference sequence). Trimming took 1 base from V and 6 from J, leaving 7 bases between them. This CDR3 is built from 13 residues. CDR3 protein: CASSIVSGNEQFF. The CDR3 DNA sequence: TGTGCCAGTAGTATAGTCTCCGGCAATGAGCAGTTCTTC. Complete variable domain (other parts from reference TRBV19 and TRBJ2-1): DGGITQSPKYLFRKEGQNVTLSCEQNLNHDAMYWYRQDPGQGLRLIYYSQIVNDFQKGDIAEGYSVSREKKESFPLTVTSAQKNPTAFYLCASSIVSGNEQFFGPGTRLTVL.

The rearrangement joins TRBV19 to TRBJ1-5, with D unclear. The germline V gene has CDR1 LNHDA and CDR2 SQIVND (reference sequence). CDR3 size: 19 residues. The V end was cut by 4 bases, the J end by 0 bases, with 22 bases between. The CDR3 region is CASSTQARQATRSNQPQHF. CDR3 sequence (DNA): TGTGCCAGTAGTACCCAAGCTCGGCAGGCTACCCGTAGCAATCAGCCCCAGCATTTT.

The chain links TRBV29-1 to TRBJ2-2; the match to TRBD1 covers 8 bases. The CDR3 runs to 13 residues. Trimming at V came to 4 bases and at J to 5 bases, leaving 3 bases not matched to a gene. In germline, CDR1 is SQVTM, CDR2 ANQGSEA. DNA of the CDR3: TGCAGCGTTGGTGACAGGGGTACCGGGGAGCTGTTTTTT. It yields the protein CSVGDRGTGELFF.

The J gene is TRBJ2-7, the V gene TRBV6-5, with 10 positions matching TRBD2. The CDR3 sequence is 16 residues long. With 2 bases clipped from V and 7 bases from J, the junction kept 11 bases outside the gene matches. Germline V gene sequence: CDR1 MNHEY, CDR2 SVGAGI. CDR3 DNA sequence: TGTGCCAGCAGTTACGTTTACAGCGGGGGGGCGGATGAGCAGTACTTC. Translated: CASSYVYSGGADEQYF.

This clone was detected only once. The V call is TRBV2, the J call TRBJ2-7, with TRBD2 matching 8 bases. The ends lost 5 bases at V and 4 bases at J; junction bases unmatched: 10. Germline CDR1 reads SNHLY; CDR2 reads FYNNEI. The length of the CDR3 is 15 residues. The CDR3 sequence: CASSRGGLGGYEQYF. The CDR3 coding sequence is TGTGCCAGCAGTCGGGGGGGGTTAGGCGGGTACGAGCAGTACTTC.

The CDR3 reads CAISHGRQGYNEQFF. The CDR3 DNA reads as TGTGCCATCAGCCATGGGAGGCAGGGTTACAATGAGCAGTTCTTC. V is TRBV10-3 and J is TRBJ2-1, with a tentative D call TRBD2 (6 bases). The CDR3 covers 15 residues. Germline V gene data show CDR1 as ENHRY and CDR2 as SYGVKD. V lost 6 bases to trimming and J lost 4 bases, with 16 bases between them.

The chain combines TRBV27 with TRBJ2-1, with 8 positions matching TRBD1. This CDR3 comprises 14 residues. From germline, CDR1 is MNHEY and CDR2 SMNVEV (reference sequence). V dropped 8 bases and J dropped 3; count of bases not matched to a gene: 6. The CDR3 nucleotides are TGTGCCAGCTACGGACAGGGAAGCTACAATGAGCAGTTCTTC. Translated, it gives CASYGQGSYNEQFF.

The chain carries TRBV28 and TRBJ2-1; 13 nucleotides agree with TRBD2. This CDR3 spans 19 amino acids. V was pared by 6 bases and J by 0 bases, with 11 bases of the junction left unmatched. Germline V gives CDR1 MDHEN, CDR2 SYDVKM. The CDR3 DNA follows: TGTGCCAGCAGACCCACCGGGACTAGCGGGATAGACTCCTACAATGAGCAGTTCTTC. Translating it yields CASRPTGTSGIDSYNEQFF.